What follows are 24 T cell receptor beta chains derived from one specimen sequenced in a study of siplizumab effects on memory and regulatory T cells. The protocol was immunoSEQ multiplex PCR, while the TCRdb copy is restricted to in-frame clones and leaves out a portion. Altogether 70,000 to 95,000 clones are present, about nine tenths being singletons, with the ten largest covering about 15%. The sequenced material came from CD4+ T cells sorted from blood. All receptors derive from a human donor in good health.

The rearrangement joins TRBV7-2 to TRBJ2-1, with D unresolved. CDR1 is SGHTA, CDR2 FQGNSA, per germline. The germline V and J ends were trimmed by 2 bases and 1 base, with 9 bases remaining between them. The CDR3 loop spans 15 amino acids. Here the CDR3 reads CASSLSVQSYNEQFF. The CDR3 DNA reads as TGTGCCAGCAGCTTAAGCGTTCAATCCTACAATGAGCAGTTCTTC.

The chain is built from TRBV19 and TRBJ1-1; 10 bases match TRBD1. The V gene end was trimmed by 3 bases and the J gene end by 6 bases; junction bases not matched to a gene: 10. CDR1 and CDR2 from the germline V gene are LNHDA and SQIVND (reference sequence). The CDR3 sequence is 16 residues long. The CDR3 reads CASSMPDRGLNAEAFF. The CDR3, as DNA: TGTGCCAGTAGTATGCCAGACAGGGGGCTAAACGCTGAAGCTTTCTTT.

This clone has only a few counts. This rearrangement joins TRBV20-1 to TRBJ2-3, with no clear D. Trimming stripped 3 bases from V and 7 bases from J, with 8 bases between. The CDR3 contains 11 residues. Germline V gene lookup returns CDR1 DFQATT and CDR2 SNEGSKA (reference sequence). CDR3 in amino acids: CSASKGNTQYF. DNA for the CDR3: TGCAGTGCTAGCAAGGGAAATACGCAGTATTTT.

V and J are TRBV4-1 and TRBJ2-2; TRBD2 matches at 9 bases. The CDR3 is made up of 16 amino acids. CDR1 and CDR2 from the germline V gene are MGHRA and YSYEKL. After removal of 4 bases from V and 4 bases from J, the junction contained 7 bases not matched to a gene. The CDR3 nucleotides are TGCGCCAGCAGCCCTACTAGCGGGCGTTCCACCGGGGAGCTGTTTTTT. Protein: CASSPTSGRSTGELFF.

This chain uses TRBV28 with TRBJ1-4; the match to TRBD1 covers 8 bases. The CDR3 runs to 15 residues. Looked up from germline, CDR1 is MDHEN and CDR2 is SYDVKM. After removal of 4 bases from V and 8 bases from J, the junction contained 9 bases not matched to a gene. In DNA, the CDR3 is TGTGCCAGCAGTTCCCCAGGGGGCAAGCGCGAAAAACTGTTTTTT. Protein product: CASSSPGGKREKLFF.

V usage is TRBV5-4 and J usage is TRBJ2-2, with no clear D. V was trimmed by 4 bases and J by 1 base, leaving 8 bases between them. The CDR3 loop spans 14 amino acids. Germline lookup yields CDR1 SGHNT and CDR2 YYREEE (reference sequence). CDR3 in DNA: TGTGCCAGCAGCCAGGTCCTGAACACCGGGGAGCTGTTTTTT. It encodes CASSQVLNTGELFF.

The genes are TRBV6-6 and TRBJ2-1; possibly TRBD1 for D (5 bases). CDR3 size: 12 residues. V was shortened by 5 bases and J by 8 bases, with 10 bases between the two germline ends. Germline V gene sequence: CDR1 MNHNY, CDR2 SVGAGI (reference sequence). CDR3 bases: TGTGCCAGCAGTATAAGGGGCTATGAGCAGTTCTTC. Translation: CASSIRGYEQFF.

The CDR3 reads CASSPSSSGANVLTF. CDR3 nucleotides: TGCGCCAGCTCCCCCAGCTCGTCTGGGGCCAACGTCCTGACTTTC. The chain combines TRBV10-2 with TRBJ2-6; the D is unclear. The V gene's germline CDR1 is WSHSY and CDR2 SAAADI. V was shortened by 8 bases and J by 1 base, with 12 bases between the two germline ends. The CDR3 sequence is 15 residues long.

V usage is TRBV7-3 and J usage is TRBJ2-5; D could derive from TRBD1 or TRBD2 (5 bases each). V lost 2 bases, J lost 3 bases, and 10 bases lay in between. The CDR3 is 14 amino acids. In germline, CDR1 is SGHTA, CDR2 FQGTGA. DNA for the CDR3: TGTGCCAGCAGCTTAGGACGGGGCAAAGAGACCCAGTACTTC. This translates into CASSLGRGKETQYF.

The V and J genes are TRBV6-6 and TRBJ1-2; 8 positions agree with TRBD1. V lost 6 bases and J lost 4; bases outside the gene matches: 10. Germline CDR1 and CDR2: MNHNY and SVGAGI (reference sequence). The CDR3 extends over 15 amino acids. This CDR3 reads CASSPFIGQGYGYTF. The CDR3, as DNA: TGTGCCAGCAGCCCCTTCATAGGACAGGGCTATGGCTACACCTTC.

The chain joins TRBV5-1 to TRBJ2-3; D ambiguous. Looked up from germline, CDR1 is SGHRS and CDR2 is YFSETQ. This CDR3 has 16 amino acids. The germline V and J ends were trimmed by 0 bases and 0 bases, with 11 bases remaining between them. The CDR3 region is CASSLDGTSSTDTQYF. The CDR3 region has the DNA TGCGCCAGCAGCTTGGATGGCACTTCTAGCACAGATACGCAGTATTTT.

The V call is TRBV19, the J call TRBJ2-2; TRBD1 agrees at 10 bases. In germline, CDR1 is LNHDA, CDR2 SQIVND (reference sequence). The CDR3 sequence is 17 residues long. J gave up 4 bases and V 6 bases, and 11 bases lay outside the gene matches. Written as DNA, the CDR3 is TGTGCCAGTAGCAAGGGGTGGGGGACAGGGGCCACCGGGGAGCTGTTTTTT. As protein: CASSKGWGTGATGELFF.

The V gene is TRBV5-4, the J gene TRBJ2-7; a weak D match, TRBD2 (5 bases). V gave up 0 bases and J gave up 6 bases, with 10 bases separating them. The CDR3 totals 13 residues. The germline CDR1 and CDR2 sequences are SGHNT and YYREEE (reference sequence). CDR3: CASSLVGEGEQYF. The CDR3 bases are TGTGCCAGCAGCTTGGTCGGGGAAGGCGAGCAGTACTTC.

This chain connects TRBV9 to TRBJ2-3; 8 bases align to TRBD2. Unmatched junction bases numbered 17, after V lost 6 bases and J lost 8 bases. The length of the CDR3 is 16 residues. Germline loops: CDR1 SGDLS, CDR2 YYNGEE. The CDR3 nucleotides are TGTGCCAGCACCCACGAGGGACTAGGGGCGTGGGGTACGCAGTATTTT. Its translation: CASTHEGLGAWGTQYF.

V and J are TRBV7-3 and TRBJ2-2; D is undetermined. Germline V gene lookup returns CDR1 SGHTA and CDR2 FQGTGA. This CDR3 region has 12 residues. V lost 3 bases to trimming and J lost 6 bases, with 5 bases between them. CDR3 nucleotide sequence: TGTGCCAGCAGCTTTAAGGCCGGGGAGCTGTTTTTT. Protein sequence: CASSFKAGELFF.

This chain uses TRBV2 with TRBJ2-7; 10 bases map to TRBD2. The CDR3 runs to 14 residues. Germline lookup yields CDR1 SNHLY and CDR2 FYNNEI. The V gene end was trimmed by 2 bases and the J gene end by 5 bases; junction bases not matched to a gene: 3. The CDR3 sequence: CASSESSGSNEQYF. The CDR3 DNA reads TGTGCCAGCAGTGAATCTAGCGGGAGCAACGAGCAGTACTTC.

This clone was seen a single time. CDR3 residues: CASSINYEQFF. CDR3 nucleotides: TGTGCCAGCAGTATAAACTATGAGCAGTTCTTC. The chain couples TRBV28 to TRBJ2-1; D call uncertain. This CDR3 region has 11 residues. V lost 5 bases and J lost 8, with 7 bases in between. Germline V lookup: CDR1 MDHEN, CDR2 SYDVKM. Looking up the rest from reference TRBV28 and TRBJ2-1 gives the full variable domain: DVKVTQSSRYLVKRTGEKVFLECVQDMDHENMFWYRQDPGLGLRLIYFSYDVKMKEKGDIPEGYSVSREKKERFSLILESASTNQTSMYLCASSINYEQFFGPGTRLTVL.

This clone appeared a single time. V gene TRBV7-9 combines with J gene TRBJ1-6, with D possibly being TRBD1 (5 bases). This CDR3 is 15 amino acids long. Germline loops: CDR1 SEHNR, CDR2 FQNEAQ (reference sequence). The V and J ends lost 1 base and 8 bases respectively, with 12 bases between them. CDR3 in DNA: TGTGCCAGCAGCTTAGTCCAGGGCGAGTATTCACCCCTCCACTTT. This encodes CASSLVQGEYSPLHF.

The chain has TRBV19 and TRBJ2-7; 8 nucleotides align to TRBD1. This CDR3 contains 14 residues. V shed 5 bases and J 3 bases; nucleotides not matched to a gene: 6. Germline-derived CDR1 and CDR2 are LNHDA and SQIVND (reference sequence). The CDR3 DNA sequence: TGTGCCAGTAGTGCGGCCGGGACAGGCTACGAGCAGTACTTC. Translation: CASSAAGTGYEQYF.

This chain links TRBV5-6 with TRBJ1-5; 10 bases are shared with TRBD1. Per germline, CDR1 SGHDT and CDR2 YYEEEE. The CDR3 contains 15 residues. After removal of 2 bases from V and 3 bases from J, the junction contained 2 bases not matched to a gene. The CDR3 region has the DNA TGTGCCAGCAGCTTTGGGACAGGGGACAATCAGCCCCAGCATTTT. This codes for CASSFGTGDNQPQHF.

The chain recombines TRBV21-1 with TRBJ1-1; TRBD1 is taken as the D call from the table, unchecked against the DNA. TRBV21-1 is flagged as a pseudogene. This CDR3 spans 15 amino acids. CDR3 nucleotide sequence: TGTGCCAGCAGCAAACCACCAGGGGACGGAACTGAAGCTTTCTTT. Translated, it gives CASSKPPGDGTEAFF.

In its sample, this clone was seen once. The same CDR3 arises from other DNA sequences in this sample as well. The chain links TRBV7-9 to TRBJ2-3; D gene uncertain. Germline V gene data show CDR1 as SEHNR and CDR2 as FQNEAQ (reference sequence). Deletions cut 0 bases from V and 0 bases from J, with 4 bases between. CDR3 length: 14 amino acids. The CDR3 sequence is CASSLARSTDTQYF. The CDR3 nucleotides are TGTGCCAGCAGCTTAGCACGTAGCACAGATACGCAGTATTTT.

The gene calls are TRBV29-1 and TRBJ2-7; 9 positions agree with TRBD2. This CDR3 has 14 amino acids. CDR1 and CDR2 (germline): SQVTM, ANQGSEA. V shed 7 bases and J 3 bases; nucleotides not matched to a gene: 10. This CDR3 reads CSATLASGDYEQYF. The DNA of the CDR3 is TGCAGCGCAACTCTGGCTAGCGGGGACTACGAGCAGTACTTC.

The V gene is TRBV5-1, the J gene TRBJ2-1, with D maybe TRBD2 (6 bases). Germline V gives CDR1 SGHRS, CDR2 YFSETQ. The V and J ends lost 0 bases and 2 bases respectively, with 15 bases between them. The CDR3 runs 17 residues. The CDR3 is CASSLGPAGSTYNEQFF. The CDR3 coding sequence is TGCGCCAGCAGCTTGGGACCGGCGGGGAGTACCTACAATGAGCAGTTCTTC.